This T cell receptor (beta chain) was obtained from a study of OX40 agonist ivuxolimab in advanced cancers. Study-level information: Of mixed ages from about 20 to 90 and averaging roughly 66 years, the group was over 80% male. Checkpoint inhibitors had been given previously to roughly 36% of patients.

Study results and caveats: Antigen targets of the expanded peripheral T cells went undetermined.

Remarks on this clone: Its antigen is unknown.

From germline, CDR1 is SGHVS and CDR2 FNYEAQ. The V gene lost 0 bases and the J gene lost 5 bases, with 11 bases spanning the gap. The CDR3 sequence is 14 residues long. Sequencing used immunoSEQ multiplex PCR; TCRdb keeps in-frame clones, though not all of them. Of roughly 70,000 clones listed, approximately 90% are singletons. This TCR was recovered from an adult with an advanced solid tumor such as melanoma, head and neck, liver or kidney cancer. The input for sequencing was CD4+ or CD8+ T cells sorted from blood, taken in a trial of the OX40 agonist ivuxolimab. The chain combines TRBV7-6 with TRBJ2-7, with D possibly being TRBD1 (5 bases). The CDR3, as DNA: TGTGCCAGCAGCTTAGCAGCAGGGTTCGACGAGCAGTACTTC. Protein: CASSLAAGFDEQYF.